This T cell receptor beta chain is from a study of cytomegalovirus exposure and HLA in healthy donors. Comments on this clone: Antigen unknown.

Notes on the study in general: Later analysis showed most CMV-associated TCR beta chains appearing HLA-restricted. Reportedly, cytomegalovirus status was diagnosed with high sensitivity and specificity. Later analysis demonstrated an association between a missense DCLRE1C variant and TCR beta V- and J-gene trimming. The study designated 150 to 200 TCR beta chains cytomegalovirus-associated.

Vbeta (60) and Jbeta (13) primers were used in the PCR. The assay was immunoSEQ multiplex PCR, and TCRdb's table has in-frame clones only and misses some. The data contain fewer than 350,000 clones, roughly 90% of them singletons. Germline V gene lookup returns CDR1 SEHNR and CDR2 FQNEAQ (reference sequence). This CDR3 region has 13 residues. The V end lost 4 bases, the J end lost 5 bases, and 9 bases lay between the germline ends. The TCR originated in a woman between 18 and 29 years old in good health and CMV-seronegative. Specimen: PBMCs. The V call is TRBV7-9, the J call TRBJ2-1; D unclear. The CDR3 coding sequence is TGTGCCAGCAGCTCCCATATAGACAATGAGCAGTTCTTC. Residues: CASSSHIDNEQFF.